The 25 T cell receptor beta chains presented below share a single source sample, sequenced in a study of shared clonotypes between healthy human individuals. Clones were read by immunoSEQ multiplex PCR, and TCRdb kept only the in-frame ones, dropping some. The table shows roughly 1,000,000 clones, with about four fifths occurring only once. The specimen was memory CD4+ T cells from PBMCs. Documented subset: CD45RA-negative fraction. These TCRs come from a man between 18 and 29 years old in good health. Some clones in this sample may be carry-over from other donors' samples.

CDR3 bases: TGTGCCAGCAGCTTAGGTTCCGTCGAGCAGTACTTC. Amino acids: CASSLGSVEQYF. The V gene is TRBV5-4, the J gene TRBJ2-7; D unresolved. The germline V and J ends were trimmed by 2 bases and 6 bases, with 9 bases remaining between them. The CDR3 is 12 amino acids. Germline CDR1 SGHNT, CDR2 YYREEE (reference sequence).

This chain uses TRBV14 with TRBJ2-7; no reliable D call. Germline assignment: CDR1 SGHDN and CDR2 FVKESK. CDR3 length: 15 residues. Deletions cut 2 bases from V and 2 bases from J, with 13 bases between. CDR3 sequence reads: CASSQFRAHTYEQYF. The CDR3 DNA sequence: TGTGCCAGCAGCCAATTCCGGGCCCACACCTACGAGCAGTACTTC. The whole variable domain, filled in from reference TRBV14 and TRBJ2-7, reads EAGVTQFPSHSVIEKGQTVTLRCDPISGHDNLYWYRRVMGKEIKFLLHFVKESKQDESGMPNNRFLAERTGGTYSTLKVQPAELEDSGVYFCASSQFRAHTYEQYFGPGTRLTVT.

This chain's CDR3 is CASRAGGTGNEQFF. The DNA of the CDR3 is TGTGCCAGCAGGGCGGGGGGAACGGGTAATGAGCAGTTCTTC. The chain is built from TRBV11-3 and TRBJ2-1, with 8 bases that match TRBD2. CDR3 size: 14 residues. The germline CDR1 and CDR2 sequences are SGHNT and YENEEA. The ends lost 6 bases at V and 7 bases at J; junction bases unmatched: 8.

The sample holds one count of this clone. Here the CDR3 reads CASAYLGPTYEQYF. CDR3 coding DNA: TGTGCCAGCGCTTACCTGGGGCCAACCTACGAGCAGTACTTC. The genes are TRBV5-8 and TRBJ2-7; TRBD1 is a possible D gene (5 bases). This CDR3 spans 14 amino acids. CDR1 and CDR2 from the germline V gene are SGHTS and YDEGEE. V lost 7 bases, J lost 2 bases, and 16 bases lay in between.

This rearrangement joins TRBV5-4 to TRBJ1-1; tentatively, D is TRBD1 (6 bases). Germline loops: CDR1 SGHNT, CDR2 YYREEE (reference sequence). The CDR3 length is 15 residues. V lost 4 bases, J lost 5 bases, and 18 bases lay in between. CDR3 sequence reads: CASSNNRAQRTEAFF. In DNA form, the CDR3 reads TGTGCCAGCAGCAACAACAGGGCCCAGCGGACTGAAGCTTTCTTT.

This clone has only a few counts. The rearrangement links TRBV30 to TRBJ1-4; D is possibly TRBD1 (6 bases). The length of the CDR3 is 13 residues. CDR1 and CDR2 from the germline V gene are GTSNPN and SVGIG (reference sequence). The V and J ends lost 6 bases and 4 bases respectively, with 12 bases between them. CDR3: CACRDTVNEKLFF. CDR3 DNA sequence: TGTGCCTGTCGGGACACGGTTAATGAAAAACTGTTTTTT.

The J gene is TRBJ2-5, the V gene TRBV5-4; no clear D gene. V was clipped by 3 bases and J by 5 bases, with 14 bases between them. Germline V CDR1 and CDR2: SGHNT, YYREEE (reference sequence). The CDR3 spans 14 residues. Here the CDR3 reads CASSSTKHVETQYF. The CDR3 DNA sequence: TGTGCCAGCAGCTCAACCAAGCATGTGGAGACCCAGTACTTC.

The chain is built from TRBV5-1 and TRBJ1-2; D ambiguous. Germline lookup yields CDR1 SGHRS and CDR2 YFSETQ. The V end lost 0 bases, the J end lost 1 base, and 10 bases lay between the germline ends. The CDR3 contains 15 residues. The CDR3 protein is CASSLDSGRNYGYTF. CDR3 sequence (DNA): TGCGCCAGCAGCTTGGACTCAGGCCGTAACTATGGCTACACCTTC.

The chain joins TRBV2 to TRBJ2-7; 9 nucleotides align to TRBD2. The CDR3 extends over 16 amino acids. CDR1 and CDR2 from the germline V gene are SNHLY and FYNNEI. With 4 bases clipped from V and 2 bases from J, the junction kept 9 bases outside the gene matches. CDR3 protein: CASSGPTSGLPYEQYF. The CDR3 DNA reads as TGTGCCAGCAGTGGTCCTACTAGCGGGCTCCCCTACGAGCAGTACTTC.

The chain couples TRBV11-2 to TRBJ2-7; D ambiguous. V dropped 3 bases and J dropped 0 bases, with 15 bases sitting between them. Germline-derived CDR1 and CDR2 are SGHAT and FQNNGV. CDR3 size: 16 residues. The CDR3: CASSFRRTQLSYEQYF. CDR3 coding DNA: TGTGCCAGCAGCTTCCGCAGGACGCAACTCTCCTACGAGCAGTACTTC.

Many counts were recorded for this clone. V gene TRBV5-1 combines with J gene TRBJ2-3; either TRBD1 or TRBD2 may supply D (5 bases each). V lost 6 bases and J 2 bases, leaving 13 bases between the germline ends. This CDR3 contains 14 residues. CDR1 is SGHRS, CDR2 YFSETQ, per germline. CDR3 region: CASTRDQATDTQYF. CDR3 coding DNA: TGCGCCAGCACCCGGGACCAAGCCACAGATACGCAGTATTTT.

CDR3 protein: CASSILGQGGLNEQFF. CDR3 coding DNA: TGTGCCAGTAGTATACTGGGACAGGGGGGACTGAATGAGCAGTTCTTC. The gene calls are TRBV19 and TRBJ2-1; 11 positions match TRBD1. The CDR3 length is 16 residues. Germline V lookup: CDR1 LNHDA, CDR2 SQIVND (reference sequence). J was trimmed by 7 bases and V by 2 bases; bases with no gene match: 7.

This chain joins TRBV28 and TRBJ2-7; 7 bases map to TRBD2. From germline, CDR1 is MDHEN and CDR2 SYDVKM. V lost 6 bases to trimming and J lost 6 bases; unmatched junction nucleotides: 11. The length of the CDR3 is 14 residues. This chain's CDR3 is CASRVLGGGREQYF. CDR3 coding DNA: TGTGCCAGCAGGGTCCTCGGGGGAGGGCGCGAGCAGTACTTC.

J is TRBJ1-5 and V is TRBV10-3; perhaps TRBD1 as D (5 bases). V was pared by 3 bases and J by 6 bases, with 18 bases between. CDR1 is ENHRY and CDR2 is SYGVKD in the germline V gene. The CDR3 runs to 16 residues. CDR3 region: CAISDQIVGGGQPQHF. The CDR3 nucleotides are TGTGCCATCAGTGACCAAATAGTGGGGGGGGGTCAGCCCCAGCATTTT.

This chain connects TRBV5-1 to TRBJ1-1; 8 nucleotides line up with TRBD1. CDR1 SGHRS and CDR2 YFSETQ come from the germline V gene. The CDR3 length is 13 residues. With 2 bases clipped from V and 4 bases from J, the junction kept 1 base outside the gene matches. CDR3 region: CASSFGQGTEAFF. The CDR3 DNA sequence: TGCGCCAGCAGCTTCGGACAGGGCACTGAAGCTTTCTTT.

As regards this clone: This likely came from a read error, as a far larger clone is one base away. The chain links TRBV6-5 to TRBJ1-4; no reliable D call. CDR1 and CDR2 from the germline V gene are MNHEY and SVGAGI. The CDR3 loop spans 15 amino acids. This chain's CDR3 is CASSSPTKSGEKLVF. CDR3 in DNA: TGTGCCAGCAGTTCCCCGACCAAGTCCGGTGAAAAACTGGTTTTT.

This rearrangement joins TRBV7-2 to TRBJ2-5; D ambiguous. Germline V gene data show CDR1 as SGHTA and CDR2 as FQGNSA. Trimming pared 3 bases from V and 9 bases from J, leaving 8 bases between. The CDR3 totals 11 residues. CDR3 DNA sequence: TGTGCCAGCAGCTTGATGTTAGCCCAGTACTTC. Its translation: CASSLMLAQYF.

DNA for the CDR3: TGTGCCAGCAGGTTCGCGAACCGCTACGAGCAGTACTTC. This gives the protein CASRFANRYEQYF. This chain joins TRBV2 and TRBJ2-7; D unresolved. The germline gives CDR1 SNHLY, CDR2 FYNNEI. Trimming cost V 6 bases and J 3 bases, with 12 bases left between them. This CDR3 has 13 amino acids.

The chain links TRBV27 to TRBJ2-1; the D is unclear. The V gene's germline CDR1 is MNHEY and CDR2 SMNVEV (reference sequence). This CDR3 spans 15 amino acids. V lost 3 bases and J lost 7, with 16 bases in between. CDR3 DNA sequence: TGTGCCAGCAGTTTCGATAGATGGCCATGGAATGAGCAGTTCTTC. Its translation is CASSFDRWPWNEQFF.

CDR3 DNA sequence: TGTGCCAGCAGCAAAGGGACAGTAAACACCGGGGAGCTGTTTTTT. It is translated as CASSKGTVNTGELFF. The V and J genes are TRBV7-6 and TRBJ2-2; 7 bases line up with TRBD1. V shed 5 bases, J shed 2 bases, and the junction held 5 bases outside the gene matches. The CDR3 has 15 amino acids. Germline CDR1 SGHVS, CDR2 FNYEAQ.

J is TRBJ2-7 and V is TRBV19; tentative D call: TRBD1 (5 bases). The germline gives CDR1 LNHDA, CDR2 SQIVND (reference sequence). Trimming stripped 5 bases from V and 3 bases from J, with 14 bases between. The CDR3 is made up of 14 amino acids. CDR3 coding DNA: TGTGCCAGTAGTGACAGACCGAGTATCTACGAGCAGTACTTC. It is translated as CASSDRPSIYEQYF.

This clone was found once. The chain uses TRBV5-1 and TRBJ2-7, with D possibly TRBD1 on 6 matching bases. V was cut by 4 bases and J by 0 bases, with 17 bases left in between. This CDR3 is built from 16 residues. CDR1 is SGHRS and CDR2 is YFSETQ in the germline V gene. CDR3 DNA sequence: TGCGCCAGCAGCCACACCGGGACACCGAACTCCTACGAGCAGTACTTC. Its translation: CASSHTGTPNSYEQYF.

The chain recombines TRBV6-1 with TRBJ1-5; D possibly corresponds to TRBD1 (6 bases). The CDR3 runs 14 residues. Germline CDR1 is MNHNS and CDR2 is SASEGT. The V gene lost 0 bases and the J gene lost 5 bases, with 8 bases spanning the gap. The CDR3 bases are TGTGCCAGCAGTGAAGCCTGGGGGCATCAGCCCCAGCATTTT. It encodes CASSEAWGHQPQHF.

The CDR3 DNA reads as TGTGCCAGCGGTGGGGGACAGGGGTCCAATGAGCAGTTCTTC. Protein product: CASGGGQGSNEQFF. V is TRBV9 and J is TRBJ2-1; 10 bases are shared with TRBD1. Germline V CDR1 and CDR2: SGDLS, YYNGEE. The CDR3 is made up of 14 amino acids. V dropped 7 bases and J dropped 6; count of bases not matched to a gene: 7.

The gene calls are TRBV7-3 and TRBJ1-3, with D possibly matching TRBD1 (5 bases). The V end lost 5 bases, the J end lost 0 bases, and 14 bases lay between the germline ends. Per the germline V gene, CDR1 is SGHTA and CDR2 is FQGTGA. This CDR3 spans 16 amino acids. The CDR3 coding sequence is TGTGCCAGCAGCCCGGGACTCCTGAGCTCTGGAAACACCATATATTTT. Translation: CASSPGLLSSGNTIYF.